This is a list of T cell receptor beta chains from one sample in a study of blood T cells in healthy people across ages. TCRdb independently ran MiXCR on the 5' RACE reads; one entry per CDR3 protein. This table has about 1.5 million distinct CDR3 sequences, approximately 43% appearing once. Input material: blood. The receptors were sampled from a woman aged 18-29 years in good health. Each CDR3 is given with its conserved first and last residue. A D gene is named only where the DNA matches it firmly. Clone size is given for some rows only: seen once, a few or many times, or a class if the clone is expanded.

j_call | clone_size | d_call | v_call | cdr3_nt | cdr3_aa
TRBJ1-5 | many | - | TRBV7-9 | TGTGCCAGCAGCTTTTACGATCAGCCCCAGCATTTT | CASSFYDQPQHF
TRBJ1-4 | few | - | TRBV11-2 | TGTGCCAGCAGCTTAGATGAGGCAGGGATCAATGAAAAACTGTTTTTT | CASSLDEAGINEKLFF
TRBJ2-7 | - | - | TRBV9 | TGTGCCAGCAGCGCAAGAGTGAGCTCCTACAATGAGCAGTACTTC | CASSARVSSYNEQYF
TRBJ2-6 | many | - | TRBV29-1 | TGCAGCGTCGACGGACTCTCTGGGGCCAACGTCCTGACTTTC | CSVDGLSGANVLTF
TRBJ2-7 | - | TRBD2 | TRBV9 | TGTGCCAGCAGTAAGACTAGCGGGATGACCTACGAGCAGTACTTC | CASSKTSGMTYEQYF
TRBJ2-4 | - | - | TRBV12-3/TRBV12-4 | TGTGCCAGCAGGAAATCTGGAACCGAGCAAAACATTCAGTACTTC | CASRKSGTEQNIQYF
TRBJ2-3 | - | TRBD1 | TRBV6-1 | TGTGCCAGCCGGACAGGGGTTCGGGATACGCAGTATTTT | CASRTGVRDTQYF
TRBJ2-7 | - | - | TRBV6-2/TRBV6-3 | TGTACCATCAAGAAGGGGTTCAGCTCCTACAATGAGCAGTACTTC | CTIKKGFSSYNEQYF
TRBJ2-7 | - | TRBD1 | TRBV2 | TGTGCCAGCAGAATAACAGGGGGCAGGGACGAGCAGTACTTC | CASRITGGRDEQYF
TRBJ2-5 | - | - | TRBV29-1 | TGCAGCGTTGCGAGGACCGGCTTCGAGACCCAGTACTTC | CSVARTGFETQYF
TRBJ2-5 | - | TRBD2 | TRBV3-1 | TGTGCCAGCAGTCCCTGGGGTAGCGGGGAAGAGACCCAGTACTTC | CASSPWGSGEETQYF
TRBJ1-5 | few | - | TRBV27 | TGTGCCAGCAGGACCTTAGGGGCGAGTCAGCCCCAGCATTTT | CASRTLGASQPQHF
TRBJ2-3 | few | - | TRBV28 | TGTGCCAGCGAGGCAGGGGCGGTAGCGGAAGGGACAGATACGCAGTATTTT | CASEAGAVAEGTDTQYF
TRBJ2-3 | - | TRBD1 | TRBV6-5 | TGTGCCAGCAGTTACTCAGCCGGACAGGGCACAGATACGCAGTATTTT | CASSYSAGQGTDTQYF
TRBJ1-1 | - | - | TRBV12-3/TRBV12-4 | TGTGCCAGCAGTTTACGGCACTCGTCGGAGACTGAAGCTTTCTTT | CASSLRHSSETEAFF
TRBJ2-5 | - | TRBD2 | TRBV18 | TGTGCCAGCTCACGATCCGGGACTAGGAAAGAGACCCAGTACTTC | CASSRSGTRKETQYF
TRBJ2-7 | - | - | TRBV27 | TGTGCCAGCAGTTTAAGTTTGCAGGGCGAGCAGTACTTC | CASSLSLQGEQYF
TRBJ2-3 | few | - | TRBV27 | TGTGCCAGCAGCTCCAAGCCTGTTTTTAGCACAGATACGCAGTATTTT | CASSSKPVFSTDTQYF
TRBJ1-2 | - | - | TRBV14 | TGTGCCAGCAGCCAGGACAGAGGTGTTTGGGGCTACACCTTC | CASSQDRGVWGYTF
TRBJ1-1 | - | - | TRBV11-2 | TGTGCCAGCACCCTTAGTGTTATGGTCACTGAAGCTTTCTTT | CASTLSVMVTEAFF
TRBJ1-4 | few | - | TRBV30 | TGTGCCTGGAGTGTACGGGGCCATGAAAAACTGTTTTTT | CAWSVRGHEKLFF
TRBJ2-2 | - | TRBD1 | TRBV12-3/TRBV12-4 | TGTGCCAGCAGTTCACCGACAGGGGGCGGACCCGGGGAGCTGTTTTTT | CASSSPTGGGPGELFF
TRBJ2-7 | - | TRBD1 | TRBV20-1 | TGCAGTGCCGGGACAGGGAACTACGAGCAGTACTTC | CSAGTGNYEQYF
TRBJ2-7 | few | TRBD1 | TRBV7-7 | TGTGCTAGCAGCTTAAGGGACAGGGGACCCTACGAGCAGTACTTC | CASSLRDRGPYEQYF
TRBJ2-1 | - | - | TRBV11-3 | TGTGCCAGCAGCTTAAGGATTGGGGTACGGGGCCATCCCTACAATGAGCAGTTCTTC | CASSLRIGVRGHPYNEQFF
TRBJ2-1 | - | - | TRBV9 | TGTGCCAGCAACTCTGATGACTCCCCGTACAATGAGCAGTTCTTC | CASNSDDSPYNEQFF
TRBJ1-2 | few | - | TRBV5-4 | TGTGCCAGCAGCTTGTCCGACGCCTATGGCTACACCTTC | CASSLSDAYGYTF
TRBJ2-3 | once | - | TRBV7-2 | TGTGCCAGCAGCTTAGCACAGGGTGGGGATACGCAGTATTTT | CASSLAQGGDTQYF
TRBJ2-5 | - | - | TRBV4-3 | TGCGCCAGCAGCCAAGATGGTAGGGGTCGAGAGACCCAGTACTTC | CASSQDGRGRETQYF
TRBJ2-1 | - | TRBD2 | TRBV25-1 | TGTGCCAGCAGTGATCCGGGAGGTTATGGGGATGAGCAGTTCTTC | CASSDPGGYGDEQFF
TRBJ2-7 | few | TRBD1 | TRBV7-9 | TGTGCCAGCACCGTAGTTCCCGGACAGGGGGCCACCTACGAGCAGTACTTC | CASTVVPGQGATYEQYF
TRBJ2-2 | few | - | TRBV7-2 | TGTGCCAGCAGCACGGGACAATCGTACGGGGAGCTGTTTTTT | CASSTGQSYGELFF
TRBJ2-5 | - | - | TRBV28 | TGTGCCAGCAGTCTTGGACTTTCTACGTACTTC | CASSLGLSTYF
TRBJ2-1 | - | - | TRBV4-3 | TGCGCCAGCAGCCAAGAATTTGTGAGAGGCTCCTACAATGAGCAGTTCTTC | CASSQEFVRGSYNEQFF
TRBJ2-3 | few | - | TRBV28 | TGTGCCAGCAGCCCCAAGGGGGTCGATACGCAGTATTTT | CASSPKGVDTQYF
TRBJ1-5 | - | - | TRBV28 | TGCGCCAGCAGTTTACTGGGTCTGGGGAGCAATCAGCCCCAGCATTTT | CASSLLGLGSNQPQHF
TRBJ2-3 | once | - | TRBV28 | TGTGCCAGCAGTCCCCGACAGGCCCGACTGACAGATACGCAGTATTTT | CASSPRQARLTDTQYF
TRBJ1-4 | few | - | TRBV4-3 | TGCGCCAGCAGCCAAGATGTCCGGGTTCAAGAAAAACTGTTTTTT | CASSQDVRVQEKLFF
TRBJ2-1 | - | - | TRBV6-2/TRBV6-3 | TGTGCCACCCAATCAAGCATGGGTTCGGGTGAGCAGTTCTTC | CATQSSMGSGEQFF
TRBJ2-3 | - | - | TRBV15 | TGTGCCACCAGCAGAGGGACTGCAGATACGCAGTATTTT | CATSRGTADTQYF
TRBJ2-7 | few | TRBD1 | TRBV19 | TGTGCCAGTAGCGTGGGGCAGGGGGCAAGGGAGCAGTACTTC | CASSVGQGAREQYF
TRBJ2-1 | - | TRBD2 | TRBV7-8 | TGTGCCAGCAGCTTAGGCCGCCGCGGGAGGTCGCACAGTGAGCAGTTCTTC | CASSLGRRGRSHSEQFF
TRBJ1-3 | - | - | TRBV15 | TGTGCCACCAGCAGAGAGGTACAGGGCCACACCATATATTTT | CATSREVQGHTIYF
TRBJ2-1 | - | - | TRBV7-9 | TGTGCCAGCAGCGACCTAGCGACAAGCTCCTACAATGAGCAGTTCTTC | CASSDLATSSYNEQFF
TRBJ1-1 | - | TRBD1 | TRBV6-1 | TGTGCCGGCAGGGGGACAGGGAACTTGAACACTGAAGCTTTCTTT | CAGRGTGNLNTEAFF
TRBJ2-1 | many | - | TRBV11-2 | TGTGCCAGCAGCTTGGGGAAAAATGAGCAGTTCTTC | CASSLGKNEQFF
TRBJ1-1 | - | - | TRBV7-3 | TGTGCCAACAGCTTAACGGGACGTTATACTGAAGCTTTCTTT | CANSLTGRYTEAFF
TRBJ1-2 | few | - | TRBV12-3/TRBV12-4 | TGTGCCAGCACCCTCTCAGGGGACCCGGTCTATGGCTACACCTTC | CASTLSGDPVYGYTF
TRBJ1-5 | few | - | TRBV28 | TGTGCCAGCAGTTTTGCCGGGGGGTATTGGAATCAGCCCCAGCATTTT | CASSFAGGYWNQPQHF
TRBJ1-2 | - | - | TRBV5-1 | TGCGCCAGCAGACTGGAGTCGGACAGCGTCTATGGCTACACCTTC | CASRLESDSVYGYTF
TRBJ2-6 | - | - | TRBV4-3 | TGCGCCAGCAGCCAAGTCGGGGGAGTACTCTCTGGGGCCAACGTCCTGACTTTC | CASSQVGGVLSGANVLTF
TRBJ2-5 | - | TRBD2 | TRBV12-3/TRBV12-4 | TGTGCCAGCAGCGCGACCGGGACTAGCGATGAGACCCAGTACTTC | CASSATGTSDETQYF
TRBJ2-7 | - | - | TRBV20-1 | TGCAGTGCTAGCCCCAGCGGGCAGAGCTCCTACGAGCAGTACTTC | CSASPSGQSSYEQYF
TRBJ2-3 | - | - | TRBV7-2 | TGTGCCAGCAGCCCCAATACCGGCACAGATACGCGGTATTTT | CASSPNTGTDTRYF